One sample yielded the 3 T cell receptor beta chains listed below, sequenced in a study of cytomegalovirus exposure and HLA in healthy donors. The PCR ran on 60 Vbeta and 13 Jbeta primers. Produced via immunoSEQ multiplex PCR; TCRdb's table is partial and in-frame only. The repertoire holds 100,000 to 150,000 clones, over 65% seen once, with 15% to 25% in the top ten. Sequenced input: PBMCs. Source of these receptors: a man between 18 and 29 years old in good health and CMV-seropositive.

This chain joins TRBV25-1 and TRBJ1-5, with D uncertain. Germline CDR1 and CDR2: MGHDK and SYGVNS. V lost 4 bases and J lost 1, with 8 bases in between. The length of the CDR3 is 14 residues. The CDR3 nucleotides are TGTGCCAGCAGTGGTGACACGAGCAATCAGCCCCAGCATTTT. Translating it yields CASSGDTSNQPQHF.

The rearrangement uses TRBV25-1 and TRBJ2-3, with no clear D. This CDR3 region has 16 residues. V gave up 6 bases and J gave up 0 bases, with 16 bases separating them. CDR1 is MGHDK and CDR2 is SYGVNS in the germline V gene. Here the CDR3 DNA reads TGTGCCAGCAGCAAAGCAAGAGGCGCTAGCACAGATACGCAGTATTTT. Translating gives CASSKARGASTDTQYF.

The CDR3 region is CASSQGTPDTQYF. The CDR3 nucleotides read TGTGCCAGCAGCCAGGGAACACCAGATACGCAGTATTTT. The chain couples TRBV5-4 to TRBJ2-3, with D maybe TRBD1 (5 bases). The V end lost 4 bases, the J end lost 4 bases, and 10 bases lay between the germline ends. The CDR3 has 13 amino acids. Germline CDR1 reads SGHNT; CDR2 reads YYREEE (reference sequence).